The clone carrying this T cell receptor beta chain was counted between two and nine times. These data come from a study of blood T cell repertoires in COVID-19. Study context: Sites across the United States, Italy and Spain contributed samples from acute and convalescent COVID-19. T cells, B-cell-depleted T cells, or PBMCs provided the cDNA or gDNA that served as material.

Assignments of participants to cohorts depended upon their own reported clinical history. Original processing methods: Scientists estimated how many nucleated cells there were by amplifying reference gene primers. TCRdb keeps only in-frame clones here, not all; method: immunoSEQ multiplex PCR. V and J calls plus clone size are reproduced from that table; the DNA served to infer D and trimming. The sample lists 150,000 to 200,000 clones, approximately 84% occurring once. CDR3 length equals 16 residues. Germline assignment: CDR1 LGHDT and CDR2 YNNKEL (reference sequence). V was pared by 0 bases and J by 0 bases, with 3 bases of the junction left unmatched.

The clonotype was recovered from a human donor with acute COVID-19. The donor label of this sample is uncertain. The source material was PBMCs or T cells enriched from blood (not recorded which). The chain couples TRBV3-1 (or the pseudogene TRBV3-2) to TRBJ2-3, with 7 bases fitting TRBD2. This chain's CDR3 is CASSQDSGPSTDTQYF. The CDR3 DNA reads as TGTGCCAGCAGCCAAGATAGCGGGCCTAGCACAGATACGCAGTATTTT.